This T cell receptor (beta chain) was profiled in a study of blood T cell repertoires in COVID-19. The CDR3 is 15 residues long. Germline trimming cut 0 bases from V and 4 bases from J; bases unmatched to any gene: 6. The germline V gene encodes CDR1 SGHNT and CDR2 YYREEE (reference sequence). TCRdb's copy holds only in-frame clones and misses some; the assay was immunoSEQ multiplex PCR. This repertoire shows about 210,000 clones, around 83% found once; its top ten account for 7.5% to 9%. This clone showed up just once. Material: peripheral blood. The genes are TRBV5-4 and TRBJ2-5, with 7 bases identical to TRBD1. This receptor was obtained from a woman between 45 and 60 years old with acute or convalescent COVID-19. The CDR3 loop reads CASSLGGQRGETQYF. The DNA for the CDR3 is TGTGCCAGCAGCTTGGGGGGACAGCGAGGAGAGACCCAGTACTTC.